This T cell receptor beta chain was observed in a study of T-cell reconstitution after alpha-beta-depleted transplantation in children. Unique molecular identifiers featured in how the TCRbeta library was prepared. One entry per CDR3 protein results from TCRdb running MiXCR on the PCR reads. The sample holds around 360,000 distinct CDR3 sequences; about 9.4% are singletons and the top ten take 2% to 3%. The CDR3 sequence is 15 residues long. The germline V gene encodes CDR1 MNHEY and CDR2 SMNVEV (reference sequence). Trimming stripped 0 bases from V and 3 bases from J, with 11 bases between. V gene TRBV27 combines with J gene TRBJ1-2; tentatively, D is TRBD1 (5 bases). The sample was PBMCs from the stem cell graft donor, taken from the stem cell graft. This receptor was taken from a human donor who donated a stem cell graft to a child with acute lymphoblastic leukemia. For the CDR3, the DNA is TGTGCCAGCAGTTTATCGGCAGGGCTGGACTATGGCTACACCTTC. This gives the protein CASSLSAGLDYGYTF.